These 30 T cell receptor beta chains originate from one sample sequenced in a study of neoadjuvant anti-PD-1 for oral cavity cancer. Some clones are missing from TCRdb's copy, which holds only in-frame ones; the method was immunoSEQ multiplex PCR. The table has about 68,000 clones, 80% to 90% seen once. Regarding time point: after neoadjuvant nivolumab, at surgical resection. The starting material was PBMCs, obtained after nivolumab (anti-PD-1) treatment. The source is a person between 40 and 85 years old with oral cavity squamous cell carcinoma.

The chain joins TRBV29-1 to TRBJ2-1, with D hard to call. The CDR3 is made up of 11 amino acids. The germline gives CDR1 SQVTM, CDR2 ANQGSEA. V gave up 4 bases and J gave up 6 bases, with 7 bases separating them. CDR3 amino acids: CSVGSLNEQFF. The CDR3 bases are TGCAGCGTTGGTTCACTCAATGAGCAGTTCTTC.

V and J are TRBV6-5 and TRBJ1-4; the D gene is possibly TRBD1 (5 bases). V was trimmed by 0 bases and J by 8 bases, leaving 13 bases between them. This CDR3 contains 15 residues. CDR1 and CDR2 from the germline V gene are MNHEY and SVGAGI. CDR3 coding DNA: TGTGCCAGCAGTTACTCGGAGGGACTGGGAGAAAAACTGTTTTTT. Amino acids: CASSYSEGLGEKLFF.

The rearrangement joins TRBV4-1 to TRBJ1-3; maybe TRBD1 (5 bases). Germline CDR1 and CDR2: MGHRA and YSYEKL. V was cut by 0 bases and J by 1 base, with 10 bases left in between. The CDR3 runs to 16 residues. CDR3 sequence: CASSQDRGGSGNTIYF. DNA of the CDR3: TGCGCCAGCAGCCAAGATCGCGGGGGGTCTGGAAACACCATATATTTT.

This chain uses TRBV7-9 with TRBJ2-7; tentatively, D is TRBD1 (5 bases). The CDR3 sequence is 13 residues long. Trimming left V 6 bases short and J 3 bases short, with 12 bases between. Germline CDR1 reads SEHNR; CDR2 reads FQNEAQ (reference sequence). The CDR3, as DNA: TGTGCCAGCAGTTCGACAGAGATCTACGAGCAGTACTTC. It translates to CASSSTEIYEQYF.

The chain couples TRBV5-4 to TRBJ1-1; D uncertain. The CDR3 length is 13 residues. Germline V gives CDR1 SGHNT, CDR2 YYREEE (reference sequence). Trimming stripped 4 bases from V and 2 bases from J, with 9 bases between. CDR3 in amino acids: CASSGLANTEAFF. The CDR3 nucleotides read TGTGCCAGCAGCGGTTTAGCCAACACTGAAGCTTTCTTT. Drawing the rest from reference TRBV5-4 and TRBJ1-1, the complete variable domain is ETGVTQSPTHLIKTRGQQVTLRCSSQSGHNTVSWYQQALGQGPQFIFQYYREEENGRGNFPPRFSGLQFPNYSSELNVNALELDDSALYLCASSGLANTEAFFGQGTRLTVV.

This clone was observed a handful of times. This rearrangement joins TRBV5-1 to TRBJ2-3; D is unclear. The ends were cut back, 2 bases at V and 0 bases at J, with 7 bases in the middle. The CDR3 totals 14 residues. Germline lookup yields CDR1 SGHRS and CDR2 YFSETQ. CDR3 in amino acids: CASSLDPSTDTQYF. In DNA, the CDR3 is TGCGCCAGCAGCTTAGACCCTAGCACAGATACGCAGTATTTT.

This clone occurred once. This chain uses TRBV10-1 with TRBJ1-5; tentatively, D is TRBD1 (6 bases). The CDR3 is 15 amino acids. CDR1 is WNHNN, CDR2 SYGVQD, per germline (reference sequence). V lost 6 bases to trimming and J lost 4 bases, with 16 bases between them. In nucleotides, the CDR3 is TGCGCCAGCAGACCAACGGGAGGGGGTAATCAGCCCCAGCATTTT. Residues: CASRPTGGGNQPQHF.

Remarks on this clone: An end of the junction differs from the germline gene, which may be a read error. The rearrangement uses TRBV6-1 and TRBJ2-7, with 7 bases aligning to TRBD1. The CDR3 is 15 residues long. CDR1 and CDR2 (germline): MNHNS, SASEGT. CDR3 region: CVSSESPGQAYEQYF. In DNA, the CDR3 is TGTGTCAGCAGTGAATCACCCGGACAGGCCTACGAGCAGTACTTC.

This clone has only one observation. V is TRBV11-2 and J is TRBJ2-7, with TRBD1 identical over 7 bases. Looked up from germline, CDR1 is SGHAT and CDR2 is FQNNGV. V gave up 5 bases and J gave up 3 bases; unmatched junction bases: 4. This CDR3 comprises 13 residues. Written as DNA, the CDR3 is TGTGCCAGCAGCCTAGGGGACAGCTACGAGCAGTACTTC. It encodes CASSLGDSYEQYF. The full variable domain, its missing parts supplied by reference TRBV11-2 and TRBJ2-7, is EAGVAQSPRYKIIEKRQSVAFWCNPISGHATLYWYQQILGQGPKLLIQFQNNGVVDDSQLPKDRFSAERLKGVDSTLKIQPAKLEDSAVYLCASSLGDSYEQYFGPGTRLTVT.

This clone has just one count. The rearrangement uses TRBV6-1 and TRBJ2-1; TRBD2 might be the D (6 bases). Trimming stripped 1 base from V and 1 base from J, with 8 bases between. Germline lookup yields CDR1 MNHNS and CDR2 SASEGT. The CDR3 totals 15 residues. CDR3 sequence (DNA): TGTGCCAGCAGTGAAGGACTAGGTTCCTACAATGAGCAGTTCTTC. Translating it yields CASSEGLGSYNEQFF.

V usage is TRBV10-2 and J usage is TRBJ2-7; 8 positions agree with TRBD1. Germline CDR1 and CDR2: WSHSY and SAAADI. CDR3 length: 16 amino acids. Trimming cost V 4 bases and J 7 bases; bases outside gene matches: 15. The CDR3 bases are TGCGCCAGCAGTGTTCCGGGACAGGCCGTATCGGGAGAGCAGTACTTC. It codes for CASSVPGQAVSGEQYF.

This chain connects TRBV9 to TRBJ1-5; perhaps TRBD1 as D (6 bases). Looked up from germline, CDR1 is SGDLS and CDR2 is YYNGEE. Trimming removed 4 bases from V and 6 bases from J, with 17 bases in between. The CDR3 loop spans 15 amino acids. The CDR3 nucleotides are TGTGCCAGCAGCCTAGCGGGGGGGGCGACTCAGCCCCAGCATTTT. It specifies CASSLAGGATQPQHF.

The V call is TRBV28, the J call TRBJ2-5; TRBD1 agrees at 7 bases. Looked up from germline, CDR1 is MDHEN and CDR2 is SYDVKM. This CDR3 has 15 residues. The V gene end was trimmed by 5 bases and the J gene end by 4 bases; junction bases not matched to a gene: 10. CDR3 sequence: CASSPDRVRIETQYF. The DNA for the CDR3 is TGTGCCAGCAGTCCTGACAGGGTACGGATAGAGACCCAGTACTTC.

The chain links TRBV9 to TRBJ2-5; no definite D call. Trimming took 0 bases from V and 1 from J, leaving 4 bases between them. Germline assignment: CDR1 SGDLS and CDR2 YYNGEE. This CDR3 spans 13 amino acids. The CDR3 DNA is TGTGCCAGCAGCGTAGGAGCCCAAGAGACCCAGTACTTC. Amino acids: CASSVGAQETQYF.

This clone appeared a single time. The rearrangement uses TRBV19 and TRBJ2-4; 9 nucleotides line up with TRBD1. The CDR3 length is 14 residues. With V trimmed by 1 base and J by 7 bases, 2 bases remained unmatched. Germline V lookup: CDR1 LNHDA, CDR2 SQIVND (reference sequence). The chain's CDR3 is CASSIGQGGNIQYF. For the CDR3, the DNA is TGTGCCAGTAGTATAGGACAGGGGGGGAACATTCAGTACTTC.

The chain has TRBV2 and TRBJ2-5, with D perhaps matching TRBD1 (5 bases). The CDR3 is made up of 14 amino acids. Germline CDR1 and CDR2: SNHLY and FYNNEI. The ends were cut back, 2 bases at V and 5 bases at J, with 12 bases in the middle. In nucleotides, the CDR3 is TGTGCCAGCAGTGAACAGGGTGTGGGCGAGACCCAGTACTTC. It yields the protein CASSEQGVGETQYF.

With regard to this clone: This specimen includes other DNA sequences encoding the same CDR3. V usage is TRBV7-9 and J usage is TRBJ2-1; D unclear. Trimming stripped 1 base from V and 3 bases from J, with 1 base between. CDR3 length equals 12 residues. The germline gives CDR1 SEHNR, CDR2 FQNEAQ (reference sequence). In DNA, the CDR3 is TGTGCCAGCAGCTTAGGCTACAATGAGCAGTTCTTC. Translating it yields CASSLGYNEQFF.

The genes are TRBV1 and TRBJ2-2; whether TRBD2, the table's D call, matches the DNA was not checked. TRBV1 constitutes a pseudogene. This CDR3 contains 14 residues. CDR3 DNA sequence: TGCACCATCCTCGGACTAGCGGGAGCCGGGGAGCTGTTTTTT. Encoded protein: CTILGLAGAGELFF.

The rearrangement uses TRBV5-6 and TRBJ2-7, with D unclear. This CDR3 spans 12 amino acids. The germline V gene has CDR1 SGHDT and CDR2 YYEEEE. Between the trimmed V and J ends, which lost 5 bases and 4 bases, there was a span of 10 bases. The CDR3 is CASSLEAYEQYF. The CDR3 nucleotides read TGTGCCAGCAGTCTAGAGGCTTACGAGCAGTACTTC.

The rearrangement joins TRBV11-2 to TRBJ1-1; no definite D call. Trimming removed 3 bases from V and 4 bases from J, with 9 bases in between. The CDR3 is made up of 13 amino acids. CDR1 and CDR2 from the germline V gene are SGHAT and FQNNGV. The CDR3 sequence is CASSFGEGTEAFF. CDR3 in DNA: TGTGCCAGCAGCTTCGGGGAGGGCACTGAAGCTTTCTTT.

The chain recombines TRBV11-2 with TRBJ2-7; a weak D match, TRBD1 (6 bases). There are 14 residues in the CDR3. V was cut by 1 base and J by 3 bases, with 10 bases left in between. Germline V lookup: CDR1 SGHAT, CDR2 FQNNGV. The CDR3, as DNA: TGTGCCAGCAGCTTAGGACAGGCCCTCTACGAGCAGTACTTC. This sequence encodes CASSLGQALYEQYF.

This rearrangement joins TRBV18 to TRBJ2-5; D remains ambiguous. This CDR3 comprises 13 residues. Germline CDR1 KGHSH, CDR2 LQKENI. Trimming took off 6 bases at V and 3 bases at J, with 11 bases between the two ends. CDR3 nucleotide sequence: TGTGCCAGCTCCGATCTACTAAAAGAGACCCAGTACTTC. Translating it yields CASSDLLKETQYF.

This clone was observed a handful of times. The CDR3, as DNA: TGTGCCAGCAGTTATAGCGGGAATGAGCAGTTCTTC. It translates to CASSYSGNEQFF. The J gene is TRBJ2-1, the V gene TRBV7-9; TRBD2 agrees at 7 bases. This CDR3 contains 12 residues. The germline gives CDR1 SEHNR, CDR2 FQNEAQ (reference sequence). J lost 7 bases, V lost 6 bases, and 3 bases had no gene match.

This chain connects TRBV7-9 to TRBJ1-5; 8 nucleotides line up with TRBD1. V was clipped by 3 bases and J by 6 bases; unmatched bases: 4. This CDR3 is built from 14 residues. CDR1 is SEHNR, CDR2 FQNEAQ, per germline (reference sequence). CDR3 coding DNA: TGTGCCAGCAGCTTGGGGACAGGTACTCAGCCCCAGCATTTT. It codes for CASSLGTGTQPQHF.

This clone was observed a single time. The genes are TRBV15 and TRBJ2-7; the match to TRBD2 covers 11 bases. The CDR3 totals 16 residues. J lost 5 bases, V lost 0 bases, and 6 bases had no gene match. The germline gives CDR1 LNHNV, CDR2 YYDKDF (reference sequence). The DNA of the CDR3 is TGTGCCACCAGCAGAGAGCTAGCGGGAGGCGCCGACGAGCAGTACTTC. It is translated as CATSRELAGGADEQYF. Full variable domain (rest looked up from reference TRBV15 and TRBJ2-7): DAMVIQNPRYQVTQFGKPVTLSCSQTLNHNVMYWYQQKSSQAPKLLFHYYDKDFNNEADTPDNFQSRRPNTSFCFLDIRSPGLGDTAMYLCATSRELAGGADEQYFGPGTRLTVT.

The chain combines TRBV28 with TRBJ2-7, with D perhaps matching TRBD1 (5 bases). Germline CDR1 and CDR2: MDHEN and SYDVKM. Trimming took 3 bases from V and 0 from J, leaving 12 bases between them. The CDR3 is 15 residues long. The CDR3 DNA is TGTGCCAGCAGTTTTAGACAGCCGAGCTCCTACGAGCAGTACTTC. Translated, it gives CASSFRQPSSYEQYF.

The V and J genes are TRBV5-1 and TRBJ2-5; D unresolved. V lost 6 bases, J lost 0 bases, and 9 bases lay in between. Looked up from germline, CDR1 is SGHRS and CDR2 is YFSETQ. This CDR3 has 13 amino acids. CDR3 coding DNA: TGCGCCAGCACAGACTCGAACCAAGAGACCCAGTACTTC. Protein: CASTDSNQETQYF.

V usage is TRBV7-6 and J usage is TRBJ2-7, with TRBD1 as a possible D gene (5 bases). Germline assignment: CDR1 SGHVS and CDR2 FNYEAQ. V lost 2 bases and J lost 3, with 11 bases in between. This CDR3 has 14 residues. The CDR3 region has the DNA TGTGCCAGCAGCTTACAGGGTGACTTCTACGAGCAGTACTTC. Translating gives CASSLQGDFYEQYF.

DNA for the CDR3: TGCGCCAGCAGTGAGCGGACTAGCGGTCTTTACGAGCAGTACTTC. It codes for CASSERTSGLYEQYF. V and J are TRBV10-2 and TRBJ2-7, with TRBD2 matching 10 bases. The CDR3 runs to 15 residues. J lost 4 bases, V lost 2 bases, and 5 bases had no gene match. The V gene's germline CDR1 is WSHSY and CDR2 SAAADI.

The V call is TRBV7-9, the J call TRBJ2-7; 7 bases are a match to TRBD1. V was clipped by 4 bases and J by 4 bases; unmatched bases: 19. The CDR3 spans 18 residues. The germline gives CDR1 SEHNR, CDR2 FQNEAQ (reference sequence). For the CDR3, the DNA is TGTGCCAGCAGCTCCGAGATTCCTATTGGGGACAGCGAATACGAGCAGTACTTC. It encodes CASSSEIPIGDSEYEQYF.